One and the same sample provided the 20 T cell receptor beta chains below, sequenced in a study of cytomegalovirus exposure and HLA in healthy donors. The PCR was carried out with 60 Vbeta primers and 13 Jbeta primers. Some clones are missing from TCRdb's copy, which holds only in-frame ones; the method was immunoSEQ multiplex PCR. The sample yields roughly 200,000 clones, under 85% seen once. Sequenced input: PBMCs. These receptors were taken from a male donor in good health and CMV-seronegative.

This chain links TRBV5-1 with TRBJ2-1, with a weak D call TRBD1 (5 bases). V lost 0 bases and J lost 3, with 10 bases in between. Germline CDR1 and CDR2: SGHRS and YFSETQ. This CDR3 is 15 amino acids long. CDR3 in amino acids: CASSLVLGDYNEQFF. CDR3 nucleotides: TGCGCCAGCAGCTTGGTCCTAGGGGACTACAATGAGCAGTTCTTC. The full variable domain, its missing parts supplied by reference TRBV5-1 and TRBJ2-1, is KAGVTQTPRYLIKTRGQQVTLSCSPISGHRSVSWYQQTPGQGLQFLFEYFSETQRNKGNFPGRFSGRQFSNSRSEMNVSTLELGDSALYLCASSLVLGDYNEQFFGPGTRLTVL.

The chain uses TRBV7-2 and TRBJ2-4, with 7 bases matching TRBD1. J lost 7 bases, V lost 0 bases, and 6 bases had no gene match. The CDR3 is 15 residues long. The germline V gene has CDR1 SGHTA and CDR2 FQGNSA. The chain's CDR3 is CASSLAPGGLNIQYF. CDR3 DNA: TGTGCCAGCAGCTTAGCCCCAGGGGGATTGAACATTCAGTACTTC. Full variable domain (missing parts from reference TRBV7-2 and TRBJ2-4): GAGVSQSPSNKVTEKGKDVELRCDPISGHTALYWYRQSLGQGLEFLIYFQGNSAPDKSGLPSDRFSAERTGGSVSTLTIQRTQQEDSAVYLCASSLAPGGLNIQYFGAGTRLSVL.

This clone turned up a few times. The J gene is TRBJ1-1, the V gene TRBV30; a weak D match, TRBD1 (5 bases). Deletions cut 0 bases from V and 5 bases from J, with 7 bases between. The CDR3 contains 12 residues. Germline V gene data show CDR1 as GTSNPN and CDR2 as SVGIG (reference sequence). The CDR3 here is CAWSVPGTEAFF. CDR3 in DNA: TGTGCCTGGAGTGTACCAGGGACTGAAGCTTTCTTT.

This clone was counted only a few times. This chain uses TRBV5-4 with TRBJ1-6, with 11 bases fitting TRBD1. The CDR3 has 17 amino acids. With 4 bases clipped from V and 6 bases from J, the junction kept 9 bases outside the gene matches. The germline CDR1 and CDR2 sequences are SGHNT and YYREEE (reference sequence). The chain's CDR3 is CASSPIPGQGVNSPLHF. In DNA form, the CDR3 reads TGTGCCAGCAGCCCGATTCCGGGACAGGGGGTTAATTCACCCCTCCACTTT. The full variable domain, rest sourced from reference TRBV5-4 and TRBJ1-6, is ETGVTQSPTHLIKTRGQQVTLRCSSQSGHNTVSWYQQALGQGPQFIFQYYREEENGRGNFPPRFSGLQFPNYSSELNVNALELDDSALYLCASSPIPGQGVNSPLHFGNGTRLTVT.

This clone came up once. The V call is TRBV28, the J call TRBJ2-7; 9 positions match TRBD2. Germline CDR1 is MDHEN and CDR2 is SYDVKM. The CDR3 loop spans 14 amino acids. With V trimmed by 8 bases and J by 2 bases, 7 bases remained unmatched. CDR3 DNA: TGTGCCAGCCTCCAGCGGGGGGAGACCTACGAGCAGTACTTC. This codes for CASLQRGETYEQYF.

This clone occurred a few times. This chain uses TRBV6-6 with TRBJ1-3; TRBD1 aligns across 11 bases. CDR1 and CDR2 (germline): MNHNY, SVGAGI (reference sequence). This CDR3 comprises 16 residues. The J segment lost 4 bases and the V segment lost 5 bases, leaving 7 bases of the junction unmatched. Here the CDR3 reads CASSPGQGDRGNTIYF. The CDR3 DNA reads TGTGCCAGCAGTCCGGGACAGGGGGATAGAGGAAACACCATATATTTT.

The chain links TRBV27 to TRBJ2-1, with TRBD2 identical over 13 bases. Germline trimming cut 3 bases from V and 15 bases from J; bases unmatched to any gene: 8. This CDR3 is 14 amino acids long. The germline CDR1 and CDR2 sequences are MNHEY and SMNVEV (reference sequence). The CDR3 DNA reads as TGTGCCAGCAGTTTGGCCGGACTAGCGGGAGAACCGTTCTTC. It specifies CASSLAGLAGEPFF.

The chain links TRBV6-5 to TRBJ1-6; TRBD1 matches 7 bases. The CDR3 spans 15 residues. The trim removed 0 bases at V and 7 bases at J, leaving 3 bases unmatched. Germline assignment: CDR1 MNHEY and CDR2 SVGAGI. The chain's CDR3 is CASSYSGQLNSPLHF. The CDR3 nucleotides are TGTGCCAGCAGTTACTCGGGACAGTTGAATTCACCCCTCCACTTT.

This clone was picked up a small number of times. The chain carries TRBV5-1 and TRBJ1-2; 8 positions agree with TRBD1. Trimming took 4 bases from V and 6 from J; bases not matched to a gene: 5. The CDR3 is 13 amino acids. From germline, CDR1 is SGHRS and CDR2 YFSETQ. This chain's CDR3 is CASSIQGGDGYTF. DNA of the CDR3: TGCGCCAGCAGCATACAGGGGGGAGATGGCTACACCTTC. Filled out from reference TRBV5-1 and TRBJ1-2, the complete variable domain reads KAGVTQTPRYLIKTRGQQVTLSCSPISGHRSVSWYQQTPGQGLQFLFEYFSETQRNKGNFPGRFSGRQFSNSRSEMNVSTLELGDSALYLCASSIQGGDGYTFGSGTRLTVV.

The genes are TRBV27 and TRBJ1-2; 7 nucleotides line up with TRBD1. The CDR3 sequence is 15 residues long. The germline CDR1 and CDR2 sequences are MNHEY and SMNVEV (reference sequence). J was trimmed by 6 bases and V by 5 bases; bases with no gene match: 12. The CDR3 spells CASSPYLGGADGYTF. The DNA of the CDR3 is TGTGCCAGCAGTCCGTATCTAGGGGGCGCAGATGGCTACACCTTC.

This rearrangement joins TRBV20-1 to TRBJ2-5; no reliable D call. Trimming removed 3 bases from V and 5 bases from J, with 4 bases in between. Germline lookup yields CDR1 DFQATT and CDR2 SNEGSKA (reference sequence). The CDR3 consists of 10 residues. The CDR3 protein is CSASSETQYF. DNA of the CDR3: TGCAGTGCTAGTAGTGAGACCCAGTACTTC.

The J gene is TRBJ1-2, the V gene TRBV6-5, with 8 bases fitting TRBD1. The CDR3 sequence is 15 residues long. Germline CDR1 and CDR2: MNHEY and SVGAGI. V lost 2 bases, J lost 8 bases, and 10 bases stayed unmatched. The DNA for the CDR3 is TGTGCCAGCAGTTACAGGCCCACCGACAGGGGAGGCTACACCTTC. Residues: CASSYRPTDRGGYTF.

The chain combines TRBV11-2 with TRBJ1-3; the D gene is possibly TRBD1 (6 bases). Trimming removed 3 bases at V and 0 bases at J, with 9 bases between. Germline assignment: CDR1 SGHAT and CDR2 FQNNGV. The length of the CDR3 is 15 residues. CDR3 in amino acids: CASSFGQFSGNTIYF. DNA for the CDR3: TGTGCCAGCAGCTTTGGACAGTTCTCTGGAAACACCATATATTTT. The variable domain in full, with the rest retrieved from reference TRBV11-2 and TRBJ1-3, is EAGVAQSPRYKIIEKRQSVAFWCNPISGHATLYWYQQILGQGPKLLIQFQNNGVVDDSQLPKDRFSAERLKGVDSTLKIQPAKLEDSAVYLCASSFGQFSGNTIYFGEGSWLTVV.

The chain has TRBV27 and TRBJ2-7, with D possibly being TRBD1 (5 bases). The CDR3 is 14 residues long. V lost 6 bases and J lost 2, with 14 bases in between. Germline CDR1 reads MNHEY; CDR2 reads SMNVEV (reference sequence). The chain's CDR3 is CASSSRAGTYEQYF. For the CDR3, the DNA is TGTGCCAGCAGCTCTCGGGCAGGGACCTACGAGCAGTACTTC.

The CDR3 is CASSYSGSSYNEQFF. CDR3 sequence (DNA): TGCGCCAGCAGCTATAGCGGGAGCTCCTACAATGAGCAGTTCTTC. This rearrangement joins TRBV4-3 to TRBJ2-1; 9 bases match TRBD2. Germline-derived CDR1 and CDR2 are LGHNA and YSLEER. V dropped 5 bases and J dropped 0; count of bases not matched to a gene: 2. The CDR3 covers 15 residues.

The V gene is TRBV7-2, the J gene TRBJ2-6; a weak D match, TRBD2 (5 bases). V lost 7 bases, J lost 1 base, and 14 bases lay in between. This CDR3 is 16 amino acids long. Germline CDR1 reads SGHTA; CDR2 reads FQGNSA. The CDR3 reads CASTFGGVSGANVLTF. For the CDR3, the DNA is TGTGCCAGCACCTTCGGAGGAGTTTCTGGGGCCAACGTCCTGACTTTC. Variable domain in full (rest from reference TRBV7-2 and TRBJ2-6): GAGVSQSPSNKVTEKGKDVELRCDPISGHTALYWYRQSLGQGLEFLIYFQGNSAPDKSGLPSDRFSAERTGGSVSTLTIQRTQQEDSAVYLCASTFGGVSGANVLTFGAGSRLTVL.

V is TRBV10-3 and J is TRBJ1-2; TRBD1 matches at 7 bases. Germline trimming cut 11 bases from V and 2 bases from J; bases unmatched to any gene: 14. Germline CDR1 and CDR2: ENHRY and SYGVKD. The CDR3 has 15 residues. The CDR3 loop reads CAPQQQGPVNYGYTF. DNA of the CDR3: TGTGCCCCCCAACAACAGGGGCCGGTGAACTATGGCTACACCTTC.

The chain combines TRBV5-5 with TRBJ2-7; D not resolved. Germline V gene sequence: CDR1 SGHKS, CDR2 YYEKEE (reference sequence). V was shortened by 1 base and J by 3 bases, with 8 bases between the two germline ends. The CDR3 covers 13 residues. CDR3 coding DNA: TGTGCCAGCAGCTTGAGTAGTTACTACGAGCAGTACTTC. This translates into CASSLSSYYEQYF.

The chain uses TRBV30 and TRBJ2-3, with TRBD2 matching 10 bases. Germline V gene lookup returns CDR1 GTSNPN and CDR2 SVGIG (reference sequence). Germline trimming cut 0 bases from V and 1 base from J; bases unmatched to any gene: 1. This CDR3 has 15 residues. The CDR3, as DNA: TGTGCCTGGAGTGTAGGGACTAGCGGCACAGATACGCAGTATTTT. It yields the protein CAWSVGTSGTDTQYF.

The table lists this clone with a count of one. The chain is built from TRBV5-1 and TRBJ1-3; TRBD1 aligns across 8 bases. Trimming cost V 4 bases and J 0 bases; bases outside gene matches: 9. This CDR3 region has 17 residues. CDR1 is SGHRS and CDR2 is YFSETQ in the germline V gene. The CDR3, as DNA: TGCGCCAGCAGCATCCCACAGGGGGAACACTCTGGAAACACCATATATTTT. Protein: CASSIPQGEHSGNTIYF.